The following is a T cell receptor (beta chain) sequence with its context. Its antigen specificity is not known. The input lacks base qualities; no much larger clone sits a single base away. This specimen comes from a study of blood T cell repertoires in COVID-19 (dated by TCRdb to 2020 to 2021). About the full investigation: The collaborator samples originated in the United States, Italy and Spain and spanned the acute and convalescent phases of COVID-19. A de-identified subject ID, COVID-19 status, age in years and sex were almost always included in the sample metadata. Samples were obtained from the ongoing ImmuneRACE study (first 160 participants) and from 1,200 or so subjects provided by 6 global collaborators. The prospective study material was composed of cDNA or gDNA derived from T cells, B-cell-depleted T cells, or PBMCs. The repertoires were made available in a free public database intended to serve as a resource for research on the immune response to SARS-CoV-2. The dataset comprised deeply sampled blood TCRbeta repertoires from subjects exposed to, actively infected with, or recovered from COVID-19. Where HLA class I and class II types were available, the types were taken from metadata supplied by the sample provider, not from assay-based typing. On the study overall, not on this receptor specifically: The quantity of clinical and demographic metadata differed by source and by participant and was supplied without curation.

The V end gives up 1 base and the J end 3 bases, leaving 3 bases in the junction not matched to a gene. Via the germline V gene (reference sequence), CDR1 is LNHDA and CDR2 SQIVND. The CDR3 goes from the cysteine to the phenylalanine over 15 residues. Left in the record is the CDR3 DNA by itself, 45 bases read in frame from the first base. Whole blood was collected in K2EDTA tubes by collaborating institutions according to the institutions' own protocols. For TCRbeta analysis, collaborators shipped samples in one of three forms: frozen whole blood, isolated PBMCs, or DNA extracted from either of those sample types. TCRbeta CDR3 regions were amplified from genomic DNA by means of the immunoSEQ Assay, a bias-controlled multiplex PCR. In the paper's pipeline: The number of nucleated cells in each sample was estimated by amplification of reference gene primers within the assay. To quantify the absolute abundance of each unique TCRbeta CDR3 rearrangement, sequence reads were collapsed and filtered. For each sample, productive Simpson clonality was calculated as the square root of Simpson's diversity index across productive rearrangements. The clones in this table, taken by TCRdb from immuneACCESS, are in-frame only. Not every clone is retained; where verified, under half of the shortfall comes from an unresolved V gene, and the cause of the rest is unknown. V and J calls and clone size are those listed in that table; D and trimming were worked out from the DNA. This sample has 30,000 to 35,000 clones in its table, and over 75% of those were observed once. The ten largest clones capture over 13% of the sample.

This receptor was obtained from a man aged 55 to 70 with active COVID-19. What was sequenced was peripheral blood. The rearranged chain carries TRBV19 and TRBJ2-7, with 10 bases aligning to TRBD2. The CDR3 protein: CASSIVVAGGYEQYF. In nucleotide form, the sequence is TGTGCCAGTAGTATAGTAGTAGCGGGAGGCTACGAGCAGTACTTC.